Sequencing of this T cell receptor beta chain was carried out in a study of OX40 agonist ivuxolimab in advanced cancers. Regarding the complete study: Ivuxolimab was an agonistic, fully human IgG2 monoclonal antibody directed against OX40 (CD134), a costimulatory receptor. Intravenous ivuxolimab was administered to patients every 2 weeks at six dose levels: 0.01, 0.1, 0.3, 1.5, 3 and 10 mg/kg. Of the roughly 51 dose-escalation patients, hepatocellular carcinoma was present in about 20, melanoma in approximately 15, renal cell carcinoma in 9 and head and neck cancer in 9. In the dose-escalation cohort, approximately 82% of patients were male, and the mean age was around 60 years, with a range of roughly 20 to 80. Prior anti-PD-1, anti-PD-L1 or anti-CTLA-4 therapy was permitted, and 30% to 45% of dose-escalation patients had received checkpoint inhibitors. Three dose-escalation patients achieved partial responses, one with hepatocellular carcinoma and two with cutaneous melanoma. The purpose of peripheral TCRbeta sequencing was to test whether ivuxolimab changed TCR sequence diversity and led to clonal T-cell expansion. The paper describes the monotherapy dose-escalation part (N of about 54 patients) of the phase I trial of ivuxolimab. Study-wide findings and limitations: After ivuxolimab, CD8+ T cells had more expanded clones than CD4+ T cells on average. Antigen specificity was not determined for the clonally expanded peripheral T cells. Clonal expansion of both CD4+ and CD8+ blood T cells was observed from baseline to week 6 at doses 0.1 to 3.0 mg/kg. Low levels of normalized T-cell clonal expansion were also seen in some patients who did not respond. In the 0.1-3.0 mg/kg groups, partial responders were among the patients with the lowest normalized peripheral clonal expansion, particularly in CD8+ T cells.

Relative to germline, V is 1 base shorter and J is 5 bases shorter, with 12 bases between their ends. As encoded in the germline V gene, CDR1 is SGHTA while CDR2 is FQGNSA. The CDR3 spans 16 residues, from the cysteine through the phenylalanine. Kept here is only the CDR3 DNA, which spans 48 bases and is read in frame from base 1. To sequence the TCRbeta CDR3 region, genomic DNA was isolated from the sorted cells. TCRbeta CDR3 regions were sequenced using the immunoSEQ Assay. Not all clones reach the TCRdb copy of this immuneACCESS table, which keeps in-frame sequences only. Checked studies attribute under half of the gap to unresolved V genes and leave the rest unexplained. Here the sample has 80,000 or so clones; 90% to 95% occur a single time. The ten largest clonotypes hold less than 0.35% of the sample. Points on this clone: This clone's antigen is unknown. Base qualities are not at hand, and no much larger clone is one base apart.

Patients with autoimmune disease history or receiving systemic immunosuppression were excluded from the trial. Peripheral blood for TCR sequencing was collected from all dose cohorts at baseline, on cycle 4 day 1, and on cycle 7 day 1. The samples were drawn from a first-in-human, open-label, multicenter phase I dose-escalation trial of ivuxolimab. The trial enrolled adults with locally advanced or metastatic head and neck squamous cell, hepatocellular, melanoma or renal cell carcinoma. CD4+ and CD8+ T cells were sorted separately from peripheral blood before TCR sequencing. The V gene is TRBV7-2 and the J gene is TRBJ1-6; there is no confident call for the D gene. The TCR originated in an adult with an advanced solid tumor such as melanoma, head and neck, liver or kidney cancer. Specimen: CD4+ or CD8+ T cells sorted from blood, collected in a trial of the OX40 agonist ivuxolimab. The CDR3 in this case is CASSLDGGRHNSPLHF. The nucleotide sequence reads as follows: TGTGCCAGCAGCTTAGATGGTGGGAGGCATAATTCACCCCTCCACTTT.